Below are 7 T cell receptor beta chains sequenced from a single sample in a study of monozygotic twins with inflammatory bowel disease. TCRdb reprocessed the 5' RACE reads and stores each CDR3 protein as one record, lacking DNA. The record lists approximately 390,000 distinct CDR3 sequences, of which the ten most abundant hold 2.4%. The sequenced sample was blood. The source is a human donor with ulcerative colitis or Crohn's disease, or a healthy co-twin of an affected twin (not recorded which).

The V and J genes are TRBV29-1 and TRBJ2-1; TCRdb names TRBD2, which stays unverified in the absence of DNA. Germline V gene data show CDR1 as SQVTM and CDR2 as ANQGSEA. The CDR3 has 15 residues. The CDR3 is CSLPLSGGPRGEQFF.

This CDR3 reads CASSGQGSINEQYF. The chain recombines TRBV14 with TRBJ2-7; TCRdb lists TRBD1, though no DNA is available to test this call. Looked up from germline, CDR1 is SGHDN and CDR2 is FVKESK. This CDR3 has 14 residues.

V and J are TRBV19 and TRBJ2-1; TCRdb returns TRBD2, unconfirmable since there is no DNA. The length of the CDR3 is 15 residues. Germline CDR1 LNHDA, CDR2 SQIVND (reference sequence). The CDR3 here is CASTSVELSYNEQFF.

The chain employs TRBV4-2 and TRBJ1-5. Germline values: CDR1 LGHNA, CDR2 YNFKEQ. This CDR3 contains 15 residues. The CDR3 sequence is CASSQDSYSNQPQHF.

CDR3 residues: CASSVDGIAFNYGYTF. J is TRBJ1-2 and V is TRBV5-1. Germline V CDR1 and CDR2: SGHRS, YFSETQ. The CDR3 extends over 16 amino acids. The entire variable domain, with the rest obtained from reference TRBV5-1 and TRBJ1-2, is as follows: KAGVTQTPRYLIKTRGQQVTLSCSPISGHRSVSWYQQTPGQGLQFLFEYFSETQRNKGNFPGRFSGRQFSNSRSEMNVSTLELGDSALYLCASSVDGIAFNYGYTFGSGTRLTVV.

The genes are TRBV7-8 and TRBJ1-2; TCRdb reports TRBD1, a call that lacks DNA to check it against. Germline V lookup: CDR1 SGHVS, CDR2 FQNEAQ. The CDR3 runs 17 residues. The CDR3 reads CASSSRTGTGVVDPYTF. The full variable domain, with the rest looked up from reference TRBV7-8 and TRBJ1-2, is GAGVSQSPRYKVAKRGQDVALRCDPISGHVSLFWYQQALGQGPEFLTYFQNEAQLDKSGLPSDRFFAERPEGSVSTLKIQRTQQEDSAVYLCASSSRTGTGVVDPYTFGSGTRLTVV.

V is TRBV7-9 and J is TRBJ2-7; TCRdb gives TRBD2 as the D gene, but with no DNA this cannot be confirmed. CDR1 and CDR2 from the germline V gene are SEHNR and FQNEAQ (reference sequence). The CDR3 runs to 13 residues. CDR3: CASSLWALNEQYF.